Presented here are 5 T cell receptor beta chains from one specimen sequenced in a study of metastatic and nonmetastatic thyroid tumors (dated by TCRdb to 2018 to 2020). Receptor libraries were prepared by PCR. The sequencing machine was an Illumina HiSeq 4000. TCRdb applied fastp at Q25 and MiXCR to the public reads, then kept only in-frame beta chains. A total of about 92,000 clones appear in this sample, 14% to 15% of them only once. The ten largest clones represent around 3.3% of the sample. None of the patients had been given any treatment before thyroid surgery. Specimen: blood. The receptors here all came from a female donor with papillary thyroid cancer or a benign thyroid nodule (not recorded which). Some clones in this sample may be carry-over from other donors' samples.

This clone was seen repeatedly, ten times or more. The chain recombines TRBV15 with TRBJ1-1, with D perhaps TRBD1 (5 bases). Trimming removed 1 base from V and 0 bases from J, with 6 bases in between. Germline V gene data show CDR1 as LNHNV and CDR2 as YYDKDF (reference sequence). The CDR3 has 14 amino acids. The CDR3 DNA sequence: TGTGCCACCAGCAGAGGGGGCATGAACACTGAAGCTTTCTTT. Amino acids: CATSRGGMNTEAFF.

This clone was counted a few times. This rearrangement joins TRBV11-3 to TRBJ2-1, with a weak D call TRBD1 (8 bases). The CDR3 sequence is 19 residues long. Deletions cut 1 base from V and 4 bases from J, with 23 bases between. Germline V lookup: CDR1 SGHNT, CDR2 YENEEA. The CDR3 reads CASSLVGRRGRGGYNEQFF. DNA for the CDR3: TGTGCCAGCAGCTTAGTGGGGCGCAGGGGGCGCGGGGGATACAATGAGCAGTTCTTC.

Ten or more counts support this clone. The V call is TRBV7-9, the J call TRBJ1-3; D remains ambiguous. The germline V gene encodes CDR1 SEHNR and CDR2 FQNEAQ (reference sequence). The length of the CDR3 is 17 residues. Trimming left V 5 bases short and J 0 bases short, with 17 bases between. CDR3 bases: TGTGCCAGCAGCCCGGTCCCGCCCAAGAGCTCTGGAAACACCATATATTTT. Translated: CASSPVPPKSSGNTIYF.

Ten or more counts support this clone. This rearrangement joins TRBV30 to TRBJ1-2; maybe TRBD1 (5 bases). CDR3 length: 15 residues. V lost 1 base, J lost 1 base, and 13 bases lay in between. The germline V gene encodes CDR1 GTSNPN and CDR2 SVGIG (reference sequence). CDR3 in DNA: TGTGCCTGGAGTGGCCAGGGTCCAAATAACTATGGCTACACCTTC. Translating it yields CAWSGQGPNNYGYTF. Drawing the rest from reference TRBV30 and TRBJ1-2, the complete variable domain is SQTIHQWPATLVQPVGSPLSLECTVEGTSNPNLYWYRQAAGRGLQLLFYSVGIGQISSEVPQNLSASRPQDRQFILSSKKLLLSDSGFYLCAWSGQGPNNYGYTFGSGTRLTVV.

Remarks on this clone: This may be a read error: a much more frequent sequence differs by one nucleotide. Distinct nucleotide sequences in the sample also encode this CDR3. V and J are TRBV7-9 and TRBJ2-3; D remains unclear. Trimming left V 3 bases short and J 0 bases short, with 7 bases between. The CDR3 is made up of 14 amino acids. Germline values: CDR1 SEHNR, CDR2 FQNEAQ (reference sequence). DNA of the CDR3: TGTGCCAGCAGCTTCGGGCGTAGCACAGATACGCAGTATTTT. Encoded protein: CASSFGRSTDTQYF.